Below are 24 T cell receptor beta chains sequenced from a single sample in a study of spatial heterogeneity in lung cancer. TCRdb called the 5' RACE reads again in MiXCR, with one record for every CDR3 protein. The sample has about 30,000 distinct CDR3 sequences, roughly 6.6% seen once; the top ten hold about 24%. Time point of the sample: sample taken at primary tumor resection. Their antigen targets remain unknown. Study conclusions and caveats: Tumor mutation counts were tracked by expanded intratumoral alpha and beta TCR counts.

The sample here was lung tumor tissue, taken at surgery. Source of these receptors: a male donor with early-stage non-small cell lung cancer.

The chain links TRBV4-3 to TRBJ1-2; D gene unclear. CDR3 length: 16 amino acids. From germline, CDR1 is LGHNA and CDR2 YSLEER. Trimming removed 0 bases from V and 5 bases from J, with 16 bases in between. The CDR3: CASSQEWFGKGYGYTF. Written as DNA, the CDR3 is TGCGCCAGCAGCCAAGAATGGTTCGGAAAAGGTTATGGCTACACCTTC.

This clonotype was observed at least ten times. One end of the junction varies from germline; a read error may be responsible. The chain uses TRBV7-7 and TRBJ2-1; 7 nucleotides align to TRBD1. This CDR3 has 15 amino acids. The germline V gene has CDR1 SSHAT and CDR2 FNYEAQ (reference sequence). The DNA of the CDR3 is TGTGCTAGCAGCTTAGACCGGGACAGCTACAATGAGCAGTTCTTC. It specifies CASSLDRDSYNEQFF.

This clonotype was recorded many times. This chain uses TRBV3-1 with TRBJ2-3, with D perhaps given as TRBD1 or TRBD2 (7 bases each). Trimming removed 5 bases at V and 0 bases at J, with 15 bases between. The germline CDR1 and CDR2 sequences are LGHDT and YNNKEL (reference sequence). The CDR3 loop spans 16 amino acids. The CDR3 DNA follows: TGTGCCAGCAGCGCCCGACAGGGAGGGAGCACAGATACGCAGTATTTT. This translates into CASSARQGGSTDTQYF.

This clonotype was seen a few times. This chain links TRBV12-3 or TRBV12-4 with TRBJ2-5; TRBD1 might be the D (6 bases). The CDR3 totals 16 residues. V was cut by 5 bases and J by 1 base, with 17 bases left in between. In DNA form, the CDR3 reads TGTGCCAGCAGTGAAGGGACATTCCCCACCCAAGAGACCCAGTACTTC. Translation: CASSEGTFPTQETQYF.

This clonotype has at least ten counts. The V call is TRBV20-1, the J call TRBJ2-7; 7 positions agree with TRBD2. Germline V gives CDR1 DFQATT, CDR2 SNEGSKA (reference sequence). The V segment lost 5 bases and the J segment 0 bases; nucleotides outside the gene matches: 4. CDR3 size: 13 residues. CDR3 amino acids: CSAASGDSYEQYF. The CDR3 coding sequence is TGCAGTGCTGCTAGCGGTGACTCCTACGAGCAGTACTTC.

There are a few counts of this clonotype. This rearrangement joins TRBV20-1 to TRBJ2-3; D ambiguous. Per germline, CDR1 DFQATT and CDR2 SNEGSKA (reference sequence). The CDR3 consists of 13 residues. V was cut by 2 bases and J by 3 bases, with 9 bases left in between. The CDR3 nucleotides are TGCAGTGCTAGATTCGTAGATACAGATACGCAGTATTTT. Its translation: CSARFVDTDTQYF.

This clonotype came up a few times. This chain uses TRBV6-1 with TRBJ2-2; D is unclear. Germline V gene sequence: CDR1 MNHNS, CDR2 SASEGT. V was trimmed by 6 bases and J by 5 bases, leaving 16 bases between them. The CDR3 has 15 amino acids. As DNA, the CDR3 is TGTGCCAGCAGATCAGGAACCCTTGCTACCGGGGAGCTGTTTTTT. Its translation is CASRSGTLATGELFF.

This chain joins TRBV28 and TRBJ2-6; weak D call: TRBD2 (5 bases). This CDR3 spans 16 amino acids. Germline-derived CDR1 and CDR2 are MDHEN and SYDVKM. V shed 5 bases and J shed 1 base, with 12 bases lying between them. In nucleotides, the CDR3 is TGTGCCAGCAGTCCCTTCCGGACTTCTGGGGCCAACGTCCTGACTTTC. It translates to CASSPFRTSGANVLTF.

In this sample, this clonotype turned up many times. The CDR3 is CASSIRDGRYEQYF. The CDR3 coding sequence is TGCGCCAGCAGCATCCGGGACGGACGCTACGAGCAGTACTTC. The chain carries TRBV5-1 and TRBJ2-7; D is possibly TRBD1 or TRBD2 (5 bases each). Germline V gene data show CDR1 as SGHRS and CDR2 as YFSETQ. V dropped 4 bases and J dropped 3 bases, with 14 bases sitting between them. The length of the CDR3 is 14 residues. Based on the CDR3 plus reference TRBV5-1 and TRBJ2-7, the full variable domain is KAGVTQTPRYLIKTRGQQVTLSCSPISGHRSVSWYQQTPGQGLQFLFEYFSETQRNKGNFPGRFSGRQFSNSRSEMNVSTLELGDSALYLCASSIRDGRYEQYFGPGTRLTVT.

Ten or more counts support this clonotype. The chain has TRBV12-3 or TRBV12-4 and TRBJ2-7, with a possible D match to TRBD1 (6 bases). The CDR3 is 13 amino acids. V lost 5 bases and J 2 bases, leaving 10 bases between the germline ends. The CDR3, as DNA: TGTGCCAGCAGTAAAGGACAGACCTACGAGCAGTACTTC. Translated, it gives CASSKGQTYEQYF.

Many counts were recorded for this clonotype. The chain has TRBV14 and TRBJ2-3; 8 bases agree with TRBD1. The CDR3 is made up of 15 amino acids. V lost 2 bases and J lost 4; bases outside the gene matches: 5. Per the germline V gene, CDR1 is SGHDN and CDR2 is FVKESK. CDR3 region: CASSQRGRGPDTQYF. CDR3 DNA: TGTGCCAGCAGCCAACGGGGCAGGGGGCCAGATACGCAGTATTTT.

This rearrangement joins TRBV6-5 to TRBJ1-5, with 7 bases identical to TRBD1. CDR1 is MNHEY and CDR2 is SVGAGI in the germline V gene. The CDR3 has 16 amino acids. The ends lost 4 bases at V and 5 bases at J; junction bases unmatched: 11. This CDR3 reads CASSSTGEGTDQPQHF. The DNA for the CDR3 is TGTGCCAGCAGTTCCACAGGGGAAGGCACCGATCAGCCCCAGCATTTT.

This clonotype was counted a few times. This CDR3 is CASSYGGGAVHNEQFF. Written as DNA, the CDR3 is TGTGCCAGCAGTTACGGCGGGGGGGCGGTCCACAATGAGCAGTTCTTC. The chain employs TRBV6-6 and TRBJ2-1; 9 bases fit TRBD2. J lost 5 bases, V lost 2 bases, and 7 bases had no gene match. The CDR3 runs to 16 residues. Germline lookup yields CDR1 MNHNY and CDR2 SVGAGI (reference sequence).

This chain uses TRBV4-2 with TRBJ2-7; no definite D call. Germline assignment: CDR1 LGHNA and CDR2 YNFKEQ. V dropped 0 bases and J dropped 3 bases, with 9 bases sitting between them. The length of the CDR3 is 14 residues. CDR3 sequence: CASSQDLADYEQYF. The CDR3 bases are TGTGCCAGCAGCCAAGATTTGGCCGACTACGAGCAGTACTTC.

This clonotype was counted ten times or more. The CDR3: CASSSSSGTDEQYF. CDR3 sequence (DNA): TGTGCCAGCAGTTCCTCTAGCGGGACCGACGAGCAGTACTTC. The chain has TRBV12-3 or TRBV12-4 and TRBJ2-7; 9 bases map to TRBD2. This CDR3 spans 14 amino acids. The V segment lost 4 bases and the J segment 5 bases; nucleotides outside the gene matches: 6.

This clonotype was found a few times. The rearrangement links TRBV6-6 to TRBJ1-6; D is undetermined. From germline, CDR1 is MNHNY and CDR2 SVGAGI (reference sequence). With 2 bases removed from V and 9 bases from J, the gap between germline ends came to 8 bases. This CDR3 comprises 13 residues. The CDR3: CASSYPTSSPLHF. The CDR3 DNA follows: TGTGCCAGCAGTTACCCGACGAGTTCACCCCTCCACTTT.

This clonotype showed up just a few times. The CDR3 bases are TGCAGTGCTAGTCGAGGGACGGGCAATTCACCCCTCCACTTT. Translating gives CSASRGTGNSPLHF. V is TRBV20-1 and J is TRBJ1-6, with TRBD1 as a possible D gene (5 bases). The length of the CDR3 is 14 residues. Between the trimmed V and J ends, which lost 3 bases and 7 bases, there was a span of 13 bases. Germline assignment: CDR1 DFQATT and CDR2 SNEGSKA (reference sequence).

By its share, this clonotype is medium-sized. The J gene is TRBJ1-6, the V gene TRBV5-1, with TRBD1 matching over 8 bases. With 2 bases clipped from V and 7 bases from J, the junction kept 5 bases outside the gene matches. CDR1 is SGHRS and CDR2 is YFSETQ in the germline V gene. The CDR3 has 15 amino acids. CDR3 region: CASSLWTGNNSPLHF. The DNA of the CDR3 is TGCGCCAGCAGCTTATGGACAGGGAACAATTCACCCCTCCACTTT.

This clonotype was recorded many times. The rearrangement links TRBV29-1 to TRBJ1-5, with D perhaps TRBD1 (5 bases). CDR3 length equals 12 residues. Germline loops: CDR1 SQVTM, CDR2 ANQGSEA. Trimming pared 7 bases from V and 4 bases from J, leaving 11 bases between. The CDR3 sequence: CSAGTANQPQHF. Here the CDR3 DNA reads TGCAGCGCAGGGACGGCTAATCAGCCCCAGCATTTT.

Ten or more counts support this clonotype. The chain links TRBV16 to TRBJ1-5; 7 positions agree with TRBD1. The germline gives CDR1 KGHSY, CDR2 FQNENV. After removal of 0 bases from V and 8 bases from J, the junction contained 7 bases not matched to a gene. The CDR3 runs to 15 residues. CDR3 in amino acids: CASSQSHRGAEPQHF. The CDR3 DNA is TGTGCCAGCAGCCAATCACACAGGGGAGCTGAGCCCCAGCATTTT.

This clonotype occurred many times. In nucleotides, the CDR3 is TGCAGTGCTATGTGGAAGAACGAGCAGTACTTC. Amino acids: CSAMWKNEQYF. The gene calls are TRBV20-1 and TRBJ2-7; D is unclear. This CDR3 has 11 amino acids. V lost 4 bases and J lost 5, with 9 bases in between. Germline lookup yields CDR1 DFQATT and CDR2 SNEGSKA (reference sequence).

The V gene is TRBV5-1, the J gene TRBJ1-3; D gene ambiguous. Per the germline V gene, CDR1 is SGHRS and CDR2 is YFSETQ. The V gene lost 4 bases and the J gene lost 8 bases, with 13 bases spanning the gap. The CDR3 is 13 amino acids. The CDR3, as DNA: TGCGCCAGCAGCATAAACTCCGCAGACACCATATATTTT. As protein: CASSINSADTIYF.

This clonotype was found many times. The rearrangement links TRBV29-1 to TRBJ2-5; D gene uncertain. The CDR3 runs to 13 residues. Germline V gene data show CDR1 as SQVTM and CDR2 as ANQGSEA. V lost 5 bases and J 5 bases, leaving 15 bases between the germline ends. The CDR3 protein is CSVPLLTSETQYF. The CDR3 DNA sequence: TGCAGCGTTCCACTACTAACCTCGGAGACCCAGTACTTC.

This clonotype was detected many times. The rearrangement joins TRBV20-1 to TRBJ1-3; perhaps TRBD1 as D (6 bases). Trimming took 6 bases from V and 4 from J, leaving 10 bases between them. The CDR3 length is 12 residues. The V gene's germline CDR1 is DFQATT and CDR2 SNEGSKA (reference sequence). The CDR3 region has the DNA TGCAGTGCGCCAGGGGCCGGAAACACCATATATTTT. It is translated as CSAPGAGNTIYF.